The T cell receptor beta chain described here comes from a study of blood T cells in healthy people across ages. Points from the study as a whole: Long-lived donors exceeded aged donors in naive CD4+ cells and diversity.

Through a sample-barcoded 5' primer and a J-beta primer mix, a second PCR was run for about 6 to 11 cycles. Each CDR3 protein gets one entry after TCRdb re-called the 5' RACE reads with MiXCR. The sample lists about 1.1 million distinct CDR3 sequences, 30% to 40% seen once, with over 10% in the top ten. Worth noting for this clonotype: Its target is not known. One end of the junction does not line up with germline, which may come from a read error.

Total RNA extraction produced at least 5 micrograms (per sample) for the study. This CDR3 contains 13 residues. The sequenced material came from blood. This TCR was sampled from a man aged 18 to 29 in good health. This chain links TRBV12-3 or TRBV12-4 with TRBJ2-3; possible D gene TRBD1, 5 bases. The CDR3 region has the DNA TGTGCCAGCAGTTTCCAGGGCCCAGATGCGCAGTATTTT. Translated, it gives CASSFQGPDAQYF.